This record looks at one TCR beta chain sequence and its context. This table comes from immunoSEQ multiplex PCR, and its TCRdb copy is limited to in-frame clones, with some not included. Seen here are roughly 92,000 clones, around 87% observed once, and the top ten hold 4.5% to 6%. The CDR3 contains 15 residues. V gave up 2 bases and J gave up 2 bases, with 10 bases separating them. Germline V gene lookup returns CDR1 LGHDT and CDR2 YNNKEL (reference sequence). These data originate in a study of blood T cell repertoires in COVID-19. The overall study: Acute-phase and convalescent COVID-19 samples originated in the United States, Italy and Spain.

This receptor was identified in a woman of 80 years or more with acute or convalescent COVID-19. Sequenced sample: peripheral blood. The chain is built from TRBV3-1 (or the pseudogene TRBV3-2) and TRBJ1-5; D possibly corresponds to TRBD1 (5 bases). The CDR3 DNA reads TGTGCCAGCAGCCAAAACACGGGGGGCAATCAGCCCCAGCATTTT. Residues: CASSQNTGGNQPQHF.